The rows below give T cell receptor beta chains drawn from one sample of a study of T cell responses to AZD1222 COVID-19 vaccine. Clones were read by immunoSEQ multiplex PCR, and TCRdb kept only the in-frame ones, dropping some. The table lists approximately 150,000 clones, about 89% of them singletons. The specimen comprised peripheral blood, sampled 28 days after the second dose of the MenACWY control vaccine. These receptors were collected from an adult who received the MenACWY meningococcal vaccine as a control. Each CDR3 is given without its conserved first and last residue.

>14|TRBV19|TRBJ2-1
ASSIIQAGGYNEQF
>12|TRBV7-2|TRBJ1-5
ASSLGIGASPQH
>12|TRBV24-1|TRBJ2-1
ATSDWPNTNEQF
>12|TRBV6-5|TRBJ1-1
ASSPIIMNTEAF
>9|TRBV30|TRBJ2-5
AWSAQVTQY
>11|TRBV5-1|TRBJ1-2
ASSTGFDYGYT
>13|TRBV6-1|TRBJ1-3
ASSEGQGSGNTIY
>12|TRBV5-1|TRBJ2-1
ASSRDREMDEQF
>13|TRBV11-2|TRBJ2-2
ASSLRGQTGGELF
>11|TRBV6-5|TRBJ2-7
ASSRGPVYEQY
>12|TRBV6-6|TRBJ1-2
ASSPPGTGVGYT
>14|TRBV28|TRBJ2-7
ASSSPNRVVHYEQY
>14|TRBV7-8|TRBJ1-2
ASSWGDSLGDHGYT
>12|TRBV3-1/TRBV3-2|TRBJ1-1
ASSNLQGRTEAF
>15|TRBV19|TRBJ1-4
ASSRDGAGGSNEKLF
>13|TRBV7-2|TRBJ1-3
ASSTGGSTGNTIY
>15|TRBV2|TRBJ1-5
ASSEGPRILSNQPQH
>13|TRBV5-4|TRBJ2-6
ASRVGGPGANVLT
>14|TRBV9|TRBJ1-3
ASSSDIRGAGNTIY
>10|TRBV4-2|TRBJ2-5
ASSQDQETQY
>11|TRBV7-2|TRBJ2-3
ASSLVWTDTQY
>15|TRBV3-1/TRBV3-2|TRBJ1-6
ASSQGDSRLWGVSLH
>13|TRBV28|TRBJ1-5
ASRGGTYSNQPQH
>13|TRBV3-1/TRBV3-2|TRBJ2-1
ASSQDSGGGYEQF
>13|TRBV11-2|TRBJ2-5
ASSRGTSGEETQY
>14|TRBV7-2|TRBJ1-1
ASSLGAWGFSTEAF
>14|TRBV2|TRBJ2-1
ASSESRGQIYNEQF
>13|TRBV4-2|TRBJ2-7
ASSPNLPLASEQY
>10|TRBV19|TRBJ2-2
ASRRSTGELF
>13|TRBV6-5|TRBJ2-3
ASTPSGISTDTQY
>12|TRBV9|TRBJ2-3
ASSVSGGTDTQY
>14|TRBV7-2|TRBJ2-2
ASSLKQGWDTGELF
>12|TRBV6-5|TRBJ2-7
ASARGQVPYEQY
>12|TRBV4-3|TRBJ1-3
ASSLTITGNTIY
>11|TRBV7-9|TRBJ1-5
ASSLGFNQPQH
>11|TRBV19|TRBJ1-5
ASSLYGGQPQH
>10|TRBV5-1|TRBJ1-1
ASSTGQSEAF
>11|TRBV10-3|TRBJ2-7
AISVHETYEQY
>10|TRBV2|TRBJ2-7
ASTGQGHEQY
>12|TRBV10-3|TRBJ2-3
AISDNRGTDTQY
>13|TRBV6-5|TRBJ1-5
ASSLEGGSGQPQH
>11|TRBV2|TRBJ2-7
ASSSGENYEQY
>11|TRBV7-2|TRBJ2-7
ASSSRKIEEQY